The 16 T cell receptor beta chains below come from one sample, sequenced in a study of T cell responses to AZD1222 COVID-19 vaccine (dated by TCRdb to 2020 to 2023). The time point label corresponds to: baseline before first vaccination. Libraries were constructed by the immunoSEQ multiplex PCR assay. TCRdb retrieved this table from immuneACCESS and kept in-frame rearrangements only. Not all clones are present; in checked studies, unresolved V genes account for under half, and no reason is known for the remainder. In all, the sample holds over 110,000 clones, and 90% to 95% of those were seen once. The top ten constitute around 4.7% of the sample. Sequencing used peripheral blood, obtained on day 0 of AZD1222 vaccination. Receptor source: an adult in good health.

The chain carries TRBV5-1 and TRBJ1-1; D perhaps matches TRBD1 (5 bases). Germline lookup yields CDR1 SGHRS and CDR2 YFSETQ. The CDR3 sequence is 14 residues long. The V end lost 8 bases, the J end lost 5 bases, and 19 bases lay between the germline ends. CDR3 loop: CASATDREGTEAFF. CDR3 nucleotide sequence: TGCGCCAGTGCGACTGACAGAGAAGGTACTGAAGCTTTCTTT.

The V gene is TRBV7-2, the J gene TRBJ2-7; the D gene is possibly TRBD2 (6 bases). The CDR3 consists of 15 residues. Deletions cut 1 base from V and 3 bases from J, with 13 bases between. The V gene's germline CDR1 is SGHTA and CDR2 FQGNSA. CDR3 protein: CASSLGSVGGYEQYF. DNA of the CDR3: TGTGCCAGCAGCTTAGGGTCAGTCGGGGGCTACGAGCAGTACTTC.

The rearrangement uses TRBV21-1 and TRBJ2-7; the listed D gene, TRBD1, was not tested against the DNA. TRBV21-1 has pseudogene status. This CDR3 region has 16 residues. CDR3 nucleotides: TGTGCCAGCACCCACAAACTACAGGGGATCTCCTACGAGCAGTACTTC. It translates to CASTHKLQGISYEQYF.

This chain uses TRBV2 with TRBJ2-3, with TRBD1 identical over 9 bases. Germline V CDR1 and CDR2: SNHLY, FYNNEI. V shed 6 bases and J 1 base; nucleotides not matched to a gene: 5. This CDR3 comprises 15 residues. CDR3 residues: CASRHRDRGTDTQYF. The DNA of the CDR3 is TGTGCCAGCAGACATCGGGACAGGGGCACAGATACGCAGTATTTT. Using reference TRBV2 and TRBJ2-3 for the parts outside the CDR3, the full variable domain is EPEVTQTPSHQVTQMGQEVILRCVPISNHLYFYWYRQILGQKVEFLVSFYNNEISEKSEIFDDQFSVERPDGSNFTLKIRSTKLEDSAMYFCASRHRDRGTDTQYFGPGTRLTVL.

The chain employs TRBV4-3 and TRBJ2-7; D call uncertain. Deletions cut 0 bases from V and 2 bases from J, with 5 bases between. This CDR3 comprises 13 residues. Germline values: CDR1 LGHNA, CDR2 YSLEER. CDR3 DNA: TGCGCCAGCAGCCAAGATTTGACCTACGAGCAGTACTTC. It specifies CASSQDLTYEQYF.

The chain combines TRBV27 with TRBJ2-7; D is possibly TRBD2 (6 bases). The V end was cut by 0 bases, the J end by 4 bases, with 13 bases between. In germline, CDR1 is MNHEY, CDR2 SMNVEV (reference sequence). CDR3 length: 15 amino acids. The CDR3 region has the DNA TGTGCCAGCAGTTTATCGAAAGGGACTGGTTACGAGCAGTACTTC. Encoded protein: CASSLSKGTGYEQYF.

The V and J genes are TRBV6-1 and TRBJ1-3; no clear D gene. This CDR3 is built from 16 residues. Germline CDR1 MNHNS, CDR2 SASEGT. Trimming pared 4 bases from V and 1 base from J, leaving 14 bases between. The CDR3 region has the DNA TGTGCCAGCAGTGTGGGGAGATCACTATCTGGAAACACCATATATTTT. It specifies CASSVGRSLSGNTIYF.

The chain joins TRBV3-1 (or the pseudogene TRBV3-2) to TRBJ1-1; D not resolved. There are 14 residues in the CDR3. V was cut by 1 base and J by 3 bases, with 9 bases left in between. Germline CDR1 is LGHDT and CDR2 is YNNKEL (reference sequence). The CDR3 region is CASSQALGYTEAFF. The DNA for the CDR3 is TGTGCCAGCAGCCAAGCGCTGGGGTACACTGAAGCTTTCTTT.

The J gene is TRBJ1-4, the V gene TRBV7-8, with TRBD1 matching 8 bases. Trimming took 4 bases from V and 6 from J; bases not matched to a gene: 7. This CDR3 spans 15 amino acids. Germline V lookup: CDR1 SGHVS, CDR2 FQNEAQ. This CDR3 reads CASSYRGVPYEKLFF. In nucleotides, the CDR3 is TGTGCCAGCAGCTACAGGGGGGTACCGTATGAAAAACTGTTTTTT.

The chain uses TRBV7-2 and TRBJ2-3; the match to TRBD2 covers 13 bases. The J segment lost 2 bases and the V segment lost 1 base, leaving 6 bases of the junction unmatched. The length of the CDR3 is 18 residues. Germline V gene sequence: CDR1 SGHTA, CDR2 FQGNSA. CDR3 in DNA: TGTGCCAGCAGCTTAGGAGGGGGACTAGCGGGGTTCACAGATACGCAGTATTTT. Translated, it gives CASSLGGGLAGFTDTQYF.

The chain joins TRBV6-5 to TRBJ1-3; D not certain. This CDR3 comprises 14 residues. The V end was cut by 5 bases, the J end by 0 bases, with 8 bases between. Germline V gene lookup returns CDR1 MNHEY and CDR2 SVGAGI. The CDR3 is CASSNINSGNTIYF. The CDR3 nucleotides read TGTGCCAGCAGTAACATTAACTCTGGAAACACCATATATTTT.

This clone was detected once. This chain connects TRBV5-1 to TRBJ2-3, with 7 bases identical to TRBD1. Germline V lookup: CDR1 SGHRS, CDR2 YFSETQ. The CDR3 contains 18 residues. Trimming removed 2 bases from V and 0 bases from J; junction bases left unmatched: 12. DNA of the CDR3: TGCGCCAGCAGCTTACTTTACTCCGGGACAGCTAGCACAGATACGCAGTATTTT. It specifies CASSLLYSGTASTDTQYF.

This chain links TRBV4-2 with TRBJ1-1; no clear D. V was cut by 4 bases and J by 5 bases, with 11 bases left in between. Germline assignment: CDR1 LGHNA and CDR2 YNFKEQ. CDR3 length: 13 amino acids. The CDR3 DNA is TGTGCCAGCAGCCTATGGGTTGGAACTGAAGCTTTCTTT. Translating gives CASSLWVGTEAFF.

V and J are TRBV6-5 and TRBJ2-7, with unresolved D. In germline, CDR1 is MNHEY, CDR2 SVGAGI. Trimming stripped 7 bases from V and 3 bases from J, with 7 bases between. This CDR3 spans 11 amino acids. The CDR3 region has the DNA TGTGCCAGCACCGACTTCTACGAGCAGTACTTC. Residues: CASTDFYEQYF.

The gene calls are TRBV5-4 and TRBJ1-1; TRBD1 might be the D (5 bases). The germline CDR1 and CDR2 sequences are SGHNT and YYREEE (reference sequence). V lost 2 bases, J lost 3 bases, and 8 bases lay in between. This CDR3 region has 13 residues. The CDR3, as DNA: TGTGCCAGCAGCTTAACAGGTTACACTGAAGCTTTCTTT. Its protein product is CASSLTGYTEAFF.

This sequence joins TRBV2 and TRBJ2-1; D is possibly TRBD1 (6 bases). The V and J ends lost 6 bases and 4 bases respectively, with 16 bases between them. Germline CDR1 SNHLY, CDR2 FYNNEI. This CDR3 region has 15 residues. CDR3 sequence: CASRHTGPGYNEQFF. CDR3 DNA sequence: TGTGCCAGCAGGCACACAGGGCCGGGATACAATGAGCAGTTCTTC.